A selection of T cell receptor beta chains follows, all from one sample in a study of blood T cell repertoires in COVID-19. The data were produced by immunoSEQ multiplex PCR, yet TCRdb's version contains in-frame clones alone and is incomplete. The repertoire holds about 330,000 clones, with about 92% as singletons. The specimen sequenced was PBMCs or T cells enriched from blood (not recorded which). Receptors were obtained from a woman in her twenties or thirties who had recovered from COVID-19. Each CDR3 is given with its conserved first and last residue.

v_gene: TRBV6-5; j_gene: TRBJ1-2; CDR3aa: CASSSGYGYTF
v_gene: TRBV7-2; j_gene: TRBJ2-3; CDR3aa: CASSRLPAGGLSDTQYF
v_gene: TRBV28; j_gene: TRBJ1-4; CDR3aa: CASRRDRVEKLFF
v_gene: TRBV27; j_gene: TRBJ1-6; CDR3aa: CASSPRQGNSPLHF
v_gene: TRBV5-1; j_gene: TRBJ1-1; CDR3aa: CASSLEGQGENTEAFF
v_gene: TRBV27; j_gene: TRBJ2-7; CDR3aa: CASRSQGYEQYF
v_gene: TRBV2; j_gene: TRBJ1-2; CDR3aa: CASSEEQGTGYTF
v_gene: TRBV6-5; j_gene: TRBJ1-2; CDR3aa: CASSYGGTAYGYTF
v_gene: TRBV9; j_gene: TRBJ2-1; CDR3aa: CASSVVVSDEQFF
v_gene: TRBV6-5; j_gene: TRBJ1-2; CDR3aa: CASSYSMSSYGYTF
v_gene: TRBV3-1/TRBV3-2; j_gene: TRBJ2-7; CDR3aa: CASSPRHIGLAGGVGDEQYF
v_gene: TRBV19; j_gene: TRBJ2-1; CDR3aa: CASKNLGIGGEQFF
v_gene: TRBV5-6; j_gene: TRBJ2-7; CDR3aa: CASSAVGASGRRYEQYF
v_gene: TRBV7-9; j_gene: TRBJ2-1; CDR3aa: CASSFNSGRAHNEQFF
v_gene: TRBV7-2; j_gene: TRBJ1-2; CDR3aa: CASSPFGGGGHYGYTF
v_gene: TRBV7-9; j_gene: TRBJ1-3; CDR3aa: CASSLGQGDSGNTIYF